What follows is one T cell receptor beta chain and its context. Its antigen is not yet known. No base-level quality is on record; no much larger clone is a single base apart. These data originate in a study of blood T cell repertoires in COVID-19 (dated by TCRdb to about 2020). For context, the study as a whole: Samples from collaborators originated in the United States, Italy and Spain and spanned both the acute and convalescent phases of COVID-19. The prospective study material was composed of cDNA or gDNA derived from T cells, B-cell-depleted T cells, or PBMCs. The dataset comprised deeply sampled blood TCRbeta repertoires from subjects exposed to, actively infected with, or recovered from COVID-19. The repertoires were released in a freely available public database meant as a resource for research on the immune response to SARS-CoV-2. The samples were drawn from the first 160 participants of the ongoing ImmuneRACE study and from 1,254 subjects provided by 6 global collaborators. Sample metadata almost always included a de-identified subject ID, COVID-19 status, age in years and sex. Where available, HLA class I and class II types were obtained from metadata supplied by the sample provider rather than from assay-based typing.

TCRbeta CDR3 regions were amplified from genomic DNA by means of the immunoSEQ Assay, a bias-controlled multiplex PCR. Per the original workflow: The number of nucleated cells in each sample was estimated by amplification of reference gene primers within the assay. Sequence reads were collapsed and filtered to measure the absolute abundance of every unique TCRbeta CDR3 rearrangement. For each sample, productive Simpson clonality was calculated as the square root of Simpson's diversity index across productive rearrangements. TCRdb took this table from immuneACCESS and kept in-frame rearrangements with V and J called. Such tables lack part of the clones; where checked against another copy, unresolved V genes explain under half of the gap, and the rest is unexplained. That table supplies the V and J calls and clone size; D and trimming were determined from the DNA. Across this sample there are fewer than 350,000 clones, with approximately 81% seen only once. The ten biggest clones cover around 3.2% of the sample.

Overall study outcomes, separate from this receptor: Clinical and demographic metadata were provided uncurated, with the amount varying by source and participant.

The germline V gene gives CDR1 as MGHRA and CDR2 as YSYEKL. Including cysteine and phenylalanine, the CDR3 has 15 amino acids. Only the CDR3 portion is preserved as DNA: 45 bases, with reading frame beginning at the first base. Ends trimmed: V by 0 bases, J by 4 bases; bases unmatched to a gene: 4. Each collaborating institution followed its own protocols to collect whole blood in K2EDTA tubes. For TCRbeta analysis, collaborators shipped samples in one of three forms: frozen whole blood, isolated PBMCs, or DNA extracted from either of those sample types. The rearrangement joined TRBV4-1 to TRBJ2-7, with 9 middle bases fitting TRBD2. The TCR originated in a woman aged 55-69 years with active or convalescent COVID-19. The specimen was peripheral blood. The DNA is TGCGCCAGCAGCCAAGACGGTACTAGCGGGTACGAGCAGTACTTC. This is translated as CASSQDGTSGYEQYF.